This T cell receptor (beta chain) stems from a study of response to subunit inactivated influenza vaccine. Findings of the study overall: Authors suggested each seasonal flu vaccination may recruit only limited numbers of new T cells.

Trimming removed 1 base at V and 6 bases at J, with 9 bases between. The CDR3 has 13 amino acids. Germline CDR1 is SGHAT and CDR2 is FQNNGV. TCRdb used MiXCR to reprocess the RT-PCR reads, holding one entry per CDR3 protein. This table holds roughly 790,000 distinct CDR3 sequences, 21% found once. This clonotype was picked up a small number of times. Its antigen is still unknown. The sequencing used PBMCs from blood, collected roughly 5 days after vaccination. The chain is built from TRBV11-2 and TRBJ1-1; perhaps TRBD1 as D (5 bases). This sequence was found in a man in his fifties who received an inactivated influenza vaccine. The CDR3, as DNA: TGTGCCAGCAGCTTAGGAGGGGAGCCTGAAGCTTTCTTT. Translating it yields CASSLGGEPEAFF.